One T cell receptor beta chain is described in this entry. Its antigen is as yet unknown. PCR used 60 Vbeta primers and 13 Jbeta primers. The repertoire was sequenced with immunoSEQ multiplex PCR; TCRdb's copy has only in-frame clones and lacks some. The data contain 90,000 to 100,000 clones, 82% of them singletons. This specimen belongs to a study of cytomegalovirus exposure and HLA in healthy donors. The CDR3 is made up of 15 amino acids. Per the germline V gene, CDR1 is LNHDA and CDR2 is SQIVND (reference sequence). J gave up 0 bases and V 8 bases, and 6 bases lay outside the gene matches. The study's findings and limits: Being indistinguishable, some V segments were excluded, TRBV6-2 and TRBV6-3 among them.

The sequence was obtained from a man aged 45-60 years in good health and CMV-seronegative. The chain is built from TRBV19 and TRBJ2-5; 10 bases align to TRBD1. Source material: PBMCs. CDR3 residues: CASDLGQGYQETQYF. CDR3 DNA: TGTGCCAGTGACTTGGGACAGGGGTACCAAGAGACCCAGTACTTC.